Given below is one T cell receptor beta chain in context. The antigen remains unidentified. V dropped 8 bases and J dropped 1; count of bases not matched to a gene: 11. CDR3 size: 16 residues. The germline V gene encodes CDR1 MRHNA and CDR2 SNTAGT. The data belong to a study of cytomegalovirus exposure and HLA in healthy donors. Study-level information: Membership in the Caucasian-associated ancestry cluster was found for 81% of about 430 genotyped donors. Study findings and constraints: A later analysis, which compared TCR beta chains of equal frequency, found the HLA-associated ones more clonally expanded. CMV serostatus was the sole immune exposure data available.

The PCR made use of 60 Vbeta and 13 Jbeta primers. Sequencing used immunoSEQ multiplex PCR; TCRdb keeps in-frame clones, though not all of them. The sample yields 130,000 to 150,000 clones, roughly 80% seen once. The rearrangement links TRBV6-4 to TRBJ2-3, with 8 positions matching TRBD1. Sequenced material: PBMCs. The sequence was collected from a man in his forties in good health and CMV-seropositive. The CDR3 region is CASGPRGRWGTDTQYF. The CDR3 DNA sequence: TGTGCCAGCGGCCCCAGGGGGCGGTGGGGCACAGATACGCAGTATTTT.